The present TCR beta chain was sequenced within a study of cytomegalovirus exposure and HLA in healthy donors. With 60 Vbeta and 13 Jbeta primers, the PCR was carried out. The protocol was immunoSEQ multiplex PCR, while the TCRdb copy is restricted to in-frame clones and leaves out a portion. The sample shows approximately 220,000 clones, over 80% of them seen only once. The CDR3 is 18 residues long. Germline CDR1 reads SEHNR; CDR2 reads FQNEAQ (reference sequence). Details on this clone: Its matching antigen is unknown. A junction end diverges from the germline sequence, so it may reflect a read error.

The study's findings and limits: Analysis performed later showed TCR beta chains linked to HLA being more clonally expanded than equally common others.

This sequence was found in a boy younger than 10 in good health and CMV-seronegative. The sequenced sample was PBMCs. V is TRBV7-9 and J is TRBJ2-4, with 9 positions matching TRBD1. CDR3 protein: CSSSLGIGTGTAKNIQYF. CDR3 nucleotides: TGTTCCAGCAGCTTAGGGATTGGGACAGGGACTGCCAAAAACATTCAGTACTTC.